This paragraph reports one T cell receptor beta chain. The source of the sample is a study of T cell responses to AZD1222 COVID-19 vaccine. TCRdb's table, derived via immunoSEQ multiplex PCR, lists solely in-frame clones and lacks some. The sample has 140,000 or so clones, roughly 90% seen once. V was clipped by 4 bases and J by 5 bases; unmatched bases: 8. The CDR3 has 17 amino acids. CDR1 SGHAT and CDR2 FQNNGV come from the germline V gene. The sequence derives from an adult who received the AZD1222 COVID-19 vaccine. The source was peripheral blood, collected 28 days after the second AZD1222 dose. The rearrangement joins TRBV11-2 to TRBJ2-5, with 15 bases identical to TRBD2. This chain's CDR3 is CASSSPGLAGGSETQYF. CDR3 bases: TGTGCCAGCAGCTCCCCAGGACTAGCGGGGGGGTCGGAGACCCAGTACTTC.